The clone carrying this T cell receptor beta chain was seen a few times. What it recognizes is unknown. This specimen belongs to a study of cytomegalovirus exposure and HLA in healthy donors. As for the study in general: Previous work identified some 120 million unique TCR beta sequences from around 200 million T cells.

The PCR employed 60 Vbeta primers together with 13 Jbeta primers. TCRdb keeps only in-frame clones here, not all; method: immunoSEQ multiplex PCR. The sample yields fewer than 120,000 clones, 79% seen once. Study-wide results and caveats: In an earlier analysis, in approximately 630 donors, most V segments appeared productive either ~87% or ~30% of the time.

Per the germline V gene, CDR1 is MGHDK and CDR2 is SYGVNS. This CDR3 comprises 18 residues. The V and J ends lost 5 bases and 6 bases respectively, with 27 bases between them. Source material: PBMCs. The V gene is TRBV25-1, the J gene TRBJ2-3; D is possibly TRBD1 (5 bases). The TCR sequence derives from a young man in good health and CMV-seropositive. The CDR3 protein is CASSPNTTVPHLPDTQYF. CDR3 bases: TGTGCCAGCAGTCCTAACACGACAGTTCCCCACCTGCCCGATACGCAGTATTTT.